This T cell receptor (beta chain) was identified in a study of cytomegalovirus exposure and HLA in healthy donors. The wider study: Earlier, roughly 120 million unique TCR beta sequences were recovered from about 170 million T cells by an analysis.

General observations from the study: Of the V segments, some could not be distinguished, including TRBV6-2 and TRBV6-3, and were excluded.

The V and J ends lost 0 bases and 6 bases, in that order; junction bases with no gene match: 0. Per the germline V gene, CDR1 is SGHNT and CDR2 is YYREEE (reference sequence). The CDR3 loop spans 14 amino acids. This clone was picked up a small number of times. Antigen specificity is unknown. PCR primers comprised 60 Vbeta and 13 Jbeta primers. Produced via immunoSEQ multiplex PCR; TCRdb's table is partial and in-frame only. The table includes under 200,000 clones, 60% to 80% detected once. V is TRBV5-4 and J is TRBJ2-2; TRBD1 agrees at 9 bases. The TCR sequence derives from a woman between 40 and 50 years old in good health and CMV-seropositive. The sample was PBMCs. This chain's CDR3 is CASSLGQGAGELFF. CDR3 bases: TGTGCCAGCAGCTTGGGACAGGGGGCCGGGGAGCTGTTTTTT.